The source of this T cell receptor beta chain is a study of metastatic and nonmetastatic thyroid tumors. Whole-study context: Repertoires from malignant and benign thyroid patients were compared across blood and tumor or nodule tissue.

Not a single patient had been given any form of treatment at any point before undergoing thyroid surgery. Germline-derived CDR1 and CDR2 are SGHTA and FQGTGA. This CDR3 has 16 amino acids. With V trimmed by 2 bases and J by 6 bases, 6 bases remained unmatched. This clone came up many times. MiXCR re-clonotyped the PCR reads for TCRdb. The sample lists approximately 82,000 clones; roughly an eighth were seen once. The rearrangement links TRBV7-3 to TRBJ2-1; the match to TRBD1 covers 11 bases. The sample taken for sequencing was tumor tissue. The receptor was isolated from a female donor with papillary thyroid cancer or a benign thyroid nodule (not recorded which). Some clones in this sample may be carry-over from other donors' samples. The CDR3: CASSLSTGTGGNEQFF. The CDR3 DNA reads TGTGCCAGCAGCTTATCGACCGGGACAGGGGGCAATGAGCAGTTCTTC.